Below, 26 T cell receptor beta chains from the same sample are listed, as sequenced in a study of blood T cells in healthy people across ages. Then a second PCR, running roughly 7 to 11 cycles, was carried out with a sample-barcoded 5' primer and a J-beta primer mix. MiXCR, applied by TCRdb to the 5' RACE reads, yields one record per CDR3 protein. The sample gives under 2,000,000 distinct CDR3 sequences, 49% of which show up once; less than 2.5% is in the top ten. Sequencing input: blood. The receptors here all came from a woman in her thirties or forties in good health.

This rearrangement joins TRBV28 to TRBJ2-1; D gene uncertain. This CDR3 is built from 12 residues. Trimming removed 7 bases from V and 6 bases from J, with 10 bases in between. Germline V lookup: CDR1 MDHEN, CDR2 SYDVKM. CDR3 DNA: TGTGCCAGCACCACGCCCCCCAATGAGCAGTTCTTC. Amino acid sequence: CASTTPPNEQFF.

J is TRBJ2-1 and V is TRBV20-1; D is perhaps TRBD1 (6 bases). Germline CDR1 DFQATT, CDR2 SNEGSKA (reference sequence). Trimming stripped 2 bases from V and 1 base from J, with 15 bases between. The CDR3 extends over 16 amino acids. The CDR3 is CSARSAQGGSYNEQFF. The CDR3 DNA reads as TGCAGTGCTAGATCGGCACAGGGCGGGTCCTACAATGAGCAGTTCTTC.

J is TRBJ1-2 and V is TRBV21-1; the table calls TRBD1, which could not be checked here. TRBV21-1 has pseudogene status. This CDR3 region has 14 residues. CDR3 sequence: CASGETGTNYGYTF. The CDR3 nucleotides read TGTGCCAGCGGTGAGACAGGGACGAACTATGGCTACACCTTC.

This chain connects TRBV12-3 or TRBV12-4 to TRBJ2-3; TRBD2 aligns across 12 bases. J was trimmed by 5 bases and V by 10 bases; bases with no gene match: 10. CDR3 length equals 15 residues. CDR3 in amino acids: CANSRLAGVQDTQYF. The CDR3 DNA reads TGTGCCAACAGCCGACTAGCGGGGGTTCAAGATACGCAGTATTTT.

This chain uses TRBV15 with TRBJ2-2; D gene ambiguous. V was pared by 2 bases and J by 5 bases, with 3 bases between. Germline V CDR1 and CDR2: LNHNV, YYDKDF (reference sequence). The CDR3 runs to 12 residues. CDR3 loop: CATSRSTGELFF. CDR3 coding DNA: TGTGCCACCAGCAGATCGACCGGGGAGCTGTTTTTT.

The genes are TRBV10-3 and TRBJ2-1; 8 bases map to TRBD1. The CDR3 sequence is 16 residues long. Germline CDR1 and CDR2: ENHRY and SYGVKD. V trimming: 3 bases; J trimming: 6 bases; junction bases outside the gene matches: 10. CDR3 DNA: TGTGCCATCAGTGACCCCAGGACAGGGCGCCTCAATGAGCAGTTCTTC. This codes for CAISDPRTGRLNEQFF.

The chain joins TRBV4-2 to TRBJ1-1; 7 bases fit TRBD1. The CDR3 has 17 amino acids. The germline gives CDR1 LGHNA, CDR2 YNFKEQ. J lost 0 bases, V lost 0 bases, and 7 bases had no gene match. The CDR3 region is CASSQDKGAQVNTEAFF. Written as DNA, the CDR3 is TGTGCCAGCAGCCAAGATAAGGGGGCCCAGGTGAACACTGAAGCTTTCTTT.

The V call is TRBV2, the J call TRBJ2-1; tentatively, D is TRBD2 (7 bases). Germline lookup yields CDR1 SNHLY and CDR2 FYNNEI. V lost 8 bases to trimming and J lost 6 bases, with 14 bases between them. The CDR3 has 13 amino acids. The CDR3 protein is CASPGGLGNEQFF. The CDR3 nucleotides read TGTGCCAGCCCCGGGGGGCTGGGCAATGAGCAGTTCTTC.

The rearrangement links TRBV27 to TRBJ2-7; D possibly uses TRBD1 or TRBD2 (6 bases each). CDR1 MNHEY and CDR2 SMNVEV come from the germline V gene (reference sequence). V lost 4 bases and J lost 10, with 20 bases in between. CDR3 length equals 14 residues. CDR3 region: CASSSPTGRRIQYF. DNA for the CDR3: TGTGCCAGCAGTTCCCCTACAGGGAGGAGGATTCAGTACTTC.

This clonotype was detected only a few times. The V gene is TRBV7-2, the J gene TRBJ2-3; 8 nucleotides agree with TRBD2. Germline lookup yields CDR1 SGHTA and CDR2 FQGNSA. CDR3 length equals 11 residues. Germline trimming cut 5 bases from V and 14 bases from J; bases unmatched to any gene: 6. Here the CDR3 DNA reads TGTGCCAGCAGCACCCGGACTAGCACGTATTTT. Its translation: CASSTRTSTYF.

This clonotype showed up just a few times. The rearrangement links TRBV11-2 to TRBJ2-3, with D perhaps TRBD2 (7 bases). This CDR3 is built from 15 residues. Germline V gene data show CDR1 as SGHAT and CDR2 as FQNNGV. The germline V and J ends were trimmed by 4 bases and 3 bases, with 14 bases remaining between them. CDR3: CASSWEGVLTDTQYF. The CDR3 region has the DNA TGTGCCAGCAGCTGGGAGGGGGTATTGACAGATACGCAGTATTTT.

This sequence joins TRBV6-2 or TRBV6-3 and TRBJ2-7; TRBD1 might be the D (6 bases). The CDR3 contains 15 residues. From germline, CDR1 is MNHEY and CDR2 SVGEGT. Trimming left V 5 bases short and J 0 bases short, with 14 bases between. CDR3 nucleotides: TGTGCCAGCAGTCCCCGGGACACGGCCTCCTACGAGCAGTACTTC. It specifies CASSPRDTASYEQYF.

This clonotype was detected many times. This chain connects TRBV29-1 to TRBJ2-1; TRBD2 might be the D (6 bases). Germline loops: CDR1 SQVTM, CDR2 ANQGSEA. The germline V and J ends were trimmed by 7 bases and 5 bases, with 18 bases remaining between them. The CDR3 has 14 amino acids. The CDR3 loop is CSGSHGGENNEQFF. Here the CDR3 DNA reads TGCAGCGGGTCTCACGGGGGAGAAAACAATGAGCAGTTCTTC.

This chain connects TRBV29-1 to TRBJ2-1, with D hard to call. Trimming removed 2 bases at V and 0 bases at J, with 5 bases between. Germline V lookup: CDR1 SQVTM, CDR2 ANQGSEA. CDR3 length: 13 amino acids. CDR3 nucleotides: TGCAGCGTTGAAACACCCTCCTACAATGAGCAGTTCTTC. Translation: CSVETPSYNEQFF.

This rearrangement joins TRBV24-1 to TRBJ2-5, with TRBD2 as a possible D gene (5 bases). V shed 0 bases and J shed 4 bases, with 17 bases lying between them. Per germline, CDR1 KGHDR and CDR2 SFDVKD. This CDR3 spans 17 amino acids. The CDR3 spells CATSDLLSDGGRETQYF. The CDR3 coding sequence is TGTGCCACCAGTGATTTGCTATCGGACGGAGGACGAGAGACCCAGTACTTC.

The V call is TRBV7-9, the J call TRBJ2-1; 7 nucleotides align to TRBD2. CDR1 is SEHNR, CDR2 FQNEAQ, per germline (reference sequence). V shed 1 base, J shed 2 bases, and the junction held 8 bases outside the gene matches. The CDR3 runs to 17 residues. In DNA, the CDR3 is TGTGCCAGCAGCTTAGTAACCTCCGGGACTACCTACAATGAGCAGTTCTTC. This codes for CASSLVTSGTTYNEQFF.

The chain joins TRBV27 to TRBJ2-3, with TRBD2 matching over 10 bases. The CDR3 spans 16 residues. From germline, CDR1 is MNHEY and CDR2 SMNVEV (reference sequence). V lost 2 bases, J lost 2 bases, and 4 bases stayed unmatched. CDR3 sequence reads: CASSLLAGALTDTQYF. The CDR3 nucleotides are TGTGCCAGCAGTTTACTAGCGGGGGCCCTCACAGATACGCAGTATTTT.

This chain joins TRBV29-1 and TRBJ2-5; possible D gene TRBD2, 6 bases. This CDR3 spans 13 amino acids. Between the trimmed V and J ends, which lost 5 bases and 11 bases, there was a span of 21 bases. CDR1 is SQVTM and CDR2 is ANQGSEA in the germline V gene. CDR3 residues: CSVTGLLYNEQYF. CDR3 nucleotide sequence: TGCAGCGTTACGGGACTGCTATACAATGAGCAGTACTTC.

This clonotype was detected a few times. CDR3 protein: CASSERGYNNEQFF. The CDR3 DNA reads TGTGCCAGCAGTGAGCGGGGCTATAACAATGAGCAGTTCTTC. The genes are TRBV27 and TRBJ2-1; 7 bases are shared with TRBD2. CDR3 size: 14 residues. Germline CDR1 reads MNHEY; CDR2 reads SMNVEV (reference sequence). V lost 5 bases to trimming and J lost 5 bases; unmatched junction nucleotides: 6.

As to this clonotype: Sequence at one end of the junction differs from germline and may be a read error. The rearrangement links TRBV7-2 to TRBJ1-2; D unresolved. The CDR3 consists of 12 residues. Germline loops: CDR1 SGHTA, CDR2 FQGNSA. CDR3 coding DNA: TGTGCCAGCAGCTTAGCCGGCTATGGCCACACCTTC. Its translation is CASSLAGYGHTF.

With regard to this clonotype: One junction end disagrees with the germline gene, perhaps due to a read error. The genes are TRBV4-3 and TRBJ1-5; no clear D gene. The CDR3 runs 15 residues. Germline CDR1 reads LGHNA; CDR2 reads YSLEER. The CDR3 sequence: CASNQAVWSNQPQHF. CDR3 sequence (DNA): TGCGCCAGCAACCAAGCGGTTTGGAGCAATCAGCCCCAGCATTTT.

V usage is TRBV12-3 or TRBV12-4 and J usage is TRBJ1-2; D remains ambiguous. With 5 bases removed from V and 3 bases from J, the gap between germline ends came to 10 bases. This CDR3 has 13 residues. CDR3 sequence (DNA): TGTGCCAGCAGTCCCGCCTATGACTATGGCTACACCTTC. Translation gives CASSPAYDYGYTF.

The chain links TRBV27 to TRBJ2-7, with 11 bases lining up with TRBD2. CDR3 length: 17 residues. The J segment lost 0 bases and the V segment lost 7 bases, leaving 11 bases of the junction unmatched. CDR1 and CDR2 (germline): MNHEY, SMNVEV (reference sequence). CDR3 bases: TGTGCCAGCACCTTAGCGGGGGGGCCCCTTAACTCCTACGAGCAGTACTTC. It translates to CASTLAGGPLNSYEQYF.

The rearrangement uses TRBV2 and TRBJ1-6; no clear D. Germline CDR1 is SNHLY and CDR2 is FYNNEI. Trimming shortened V by 5 bases and J by 8 bases, and 10 bases separated the two germline ends. This CDR3 is 13 amino acids long. The CDR3 is CASSQFRDSPLHF. The DNA for the CDR3 is TGTGCCAGCAGTCAATTCCGAGATTCACCCCTCCACTTT.

This clonotype has only a few counts. The chain couples TRBV6-2 or TRBV6-3 to TRBJ2-4, with 7 nucleotides matching TRBD1. V was clipped by 5 bases and J by 9 bases; unmatched bases: 10. The CDR3 runs to 14 residues. Germline V lookup: CDR1 MNHEY, CDR2 SVGEGT. The CDR3 coding sequence is TGTGCCAGCAGTCCCGACATATCAGGGGGCATTCAGTACTTC. Amino acid sequence: CASSPDISGGIQYF.

This CDR3 reads CASSATGNWGQFF. The CDR3 nucleotides read TGTGCCAGCAGCGCTACAGGGAACTGGGGGCAGTTCTTC. The chain employs TRBV9 and TRBJ2-1; TRBD1 might be the D (6 bases). This CDR3 region has 13 residues. V lost 3 bases and J lost 12, with 16 bases in between. CDR1 is SGDLS, CDR2 YYNGEE, per germline.